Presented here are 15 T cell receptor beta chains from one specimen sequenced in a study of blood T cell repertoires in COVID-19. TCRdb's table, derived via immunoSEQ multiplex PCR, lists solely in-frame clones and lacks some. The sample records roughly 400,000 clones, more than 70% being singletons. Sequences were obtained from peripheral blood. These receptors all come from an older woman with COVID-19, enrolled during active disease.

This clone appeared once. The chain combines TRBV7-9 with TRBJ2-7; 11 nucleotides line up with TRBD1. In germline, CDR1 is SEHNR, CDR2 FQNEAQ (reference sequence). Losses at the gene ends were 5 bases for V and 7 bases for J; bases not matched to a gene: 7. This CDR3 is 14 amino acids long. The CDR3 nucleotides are TGTGCCAGCAGCCACAAGGGACAGGGGGGAGAGCAGTACTTC. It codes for CASSHKGQGGEQYF.

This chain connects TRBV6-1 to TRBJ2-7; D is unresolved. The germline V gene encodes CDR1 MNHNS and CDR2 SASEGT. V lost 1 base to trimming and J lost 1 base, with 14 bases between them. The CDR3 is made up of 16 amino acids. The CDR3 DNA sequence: TGTGCCAGCAGTGAAGTGAAGAAGCCAGGATCCTACGAGCAGTACTTC. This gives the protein CASSEVKKPGSYEQYF.

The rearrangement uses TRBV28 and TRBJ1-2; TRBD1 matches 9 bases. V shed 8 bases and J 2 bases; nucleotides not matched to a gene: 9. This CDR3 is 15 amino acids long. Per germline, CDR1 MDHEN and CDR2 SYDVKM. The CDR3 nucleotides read TGTGCCAGCGCAACGACAGGGGGAGGGAACTATGGCTACACCTTC. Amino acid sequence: CASATTGGGNYGYTF.

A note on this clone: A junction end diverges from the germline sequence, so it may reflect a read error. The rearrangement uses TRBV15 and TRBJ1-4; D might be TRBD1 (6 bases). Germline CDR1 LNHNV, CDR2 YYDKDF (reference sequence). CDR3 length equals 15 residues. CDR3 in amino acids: CTTSRDGGANEKLFF. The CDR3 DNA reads TGTACCACCAGCAGAGATGGGGGGGCAAATGAAAAACTGTTTTTT.

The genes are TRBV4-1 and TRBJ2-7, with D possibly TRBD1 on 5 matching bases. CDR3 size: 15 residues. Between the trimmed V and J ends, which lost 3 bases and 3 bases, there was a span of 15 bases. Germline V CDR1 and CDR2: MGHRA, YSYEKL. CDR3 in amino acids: CASSHAPQGVYEQYF. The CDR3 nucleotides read TGCGCCAGCAGCCACGCTCCTCAGGGTGTCTACGAGCAGTACTTC.

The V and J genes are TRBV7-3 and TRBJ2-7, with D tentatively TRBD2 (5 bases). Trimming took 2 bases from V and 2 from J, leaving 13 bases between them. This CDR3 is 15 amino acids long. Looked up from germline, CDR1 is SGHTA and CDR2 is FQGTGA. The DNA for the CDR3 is TGTGCCAGCAGCTTATCTGCGGACTCCGCCTACGAGCAGTACTTC. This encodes CASSLSADSAYEQYF.

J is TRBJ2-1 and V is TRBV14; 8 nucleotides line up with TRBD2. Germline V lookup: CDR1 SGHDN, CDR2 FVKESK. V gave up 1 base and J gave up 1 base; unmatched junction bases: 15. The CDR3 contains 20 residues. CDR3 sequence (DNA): TGTGCCAGCAGCCAAGGACTTGTAAATGGCGGGGGGACGTCCTACAATGAGCAGTTCTTC. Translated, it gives CASSQGLVNGGGTSYNEQFF. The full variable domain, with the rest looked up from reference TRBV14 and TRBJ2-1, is EAGVTQFPSHSVIEKGQTVTLRCDPISGHDNLYWYRRVMGKEIKFLLHFVKESKQDESGMPNNRFLAERTGGTYSTLKVQPAELEDSGVYFCASSQGLVNGGGTSYNEQFFGPGTRLTVL.

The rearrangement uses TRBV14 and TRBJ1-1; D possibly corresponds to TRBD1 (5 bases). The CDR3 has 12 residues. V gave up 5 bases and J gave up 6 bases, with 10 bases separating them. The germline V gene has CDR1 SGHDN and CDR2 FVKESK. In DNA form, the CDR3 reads TGTGCCAGCAGCGCAGGGTTGCCTGAAGCTTTCTTT. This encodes CASSAGLPEAFF. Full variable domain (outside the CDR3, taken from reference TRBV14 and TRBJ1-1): EAGVTQFPSHSVIEKGQTVTLRCDPISGHDNLYWYRRVMGKEIKFLLHFVKESKQDESGMPNNRFLAERTGGTYSTLKVQPAELEDSGVYFCASSAGLPEAFFGQGTRLTVV.

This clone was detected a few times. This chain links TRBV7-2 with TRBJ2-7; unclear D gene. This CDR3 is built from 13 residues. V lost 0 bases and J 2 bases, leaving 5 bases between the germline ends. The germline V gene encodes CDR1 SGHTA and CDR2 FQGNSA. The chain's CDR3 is CASSLAVAYEQYF. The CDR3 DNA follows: TGTGCCAGCAGCTTAGCAGTAGCCTACGAGCAGTACTTC.

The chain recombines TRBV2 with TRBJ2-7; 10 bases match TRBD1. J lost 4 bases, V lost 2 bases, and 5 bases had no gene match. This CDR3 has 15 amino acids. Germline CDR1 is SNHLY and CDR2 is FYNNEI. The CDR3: CASSEIRTGGYEQYF. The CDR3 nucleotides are TGTGCCAGCAGTGAAATCAGGACAGGGGGGTACGAGCAGTACTTC.

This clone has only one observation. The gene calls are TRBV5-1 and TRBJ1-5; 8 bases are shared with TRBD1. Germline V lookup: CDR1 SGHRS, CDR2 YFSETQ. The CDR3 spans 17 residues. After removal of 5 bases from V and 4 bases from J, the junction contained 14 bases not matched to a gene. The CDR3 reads CASRIAPGGAGNQPQHF. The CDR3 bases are TGCGCCAGCAGGATTGCTCCAGGGGGCGCGGGGAATCAGCCCCAGCATTTT.

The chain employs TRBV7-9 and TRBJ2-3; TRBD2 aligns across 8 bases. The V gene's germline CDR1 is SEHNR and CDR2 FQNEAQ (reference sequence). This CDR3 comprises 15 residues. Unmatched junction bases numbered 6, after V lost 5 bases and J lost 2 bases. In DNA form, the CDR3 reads TGTGCCAGCAGCCCGTTCGGGGGGGCCACAGATACGCAGTATTTT. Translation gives CASSPFGGATDTQYF.

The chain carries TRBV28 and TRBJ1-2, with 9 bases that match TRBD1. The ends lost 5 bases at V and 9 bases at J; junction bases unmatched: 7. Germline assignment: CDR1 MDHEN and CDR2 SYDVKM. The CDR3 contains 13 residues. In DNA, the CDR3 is TGTGCCAGCAGTGGGGACAGGGTAAATCGCTACACCTTC. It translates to CASSGDRVNRYTF.

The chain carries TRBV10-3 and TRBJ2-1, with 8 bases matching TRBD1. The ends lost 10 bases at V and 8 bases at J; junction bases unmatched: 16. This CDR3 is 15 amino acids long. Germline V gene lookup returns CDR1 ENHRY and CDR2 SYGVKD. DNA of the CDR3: TGTGCCACCCCCCATGGCAGGGGGCCAGACGATGAGCAGTTCTTC. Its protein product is CATPHGRGPDDEQFF.

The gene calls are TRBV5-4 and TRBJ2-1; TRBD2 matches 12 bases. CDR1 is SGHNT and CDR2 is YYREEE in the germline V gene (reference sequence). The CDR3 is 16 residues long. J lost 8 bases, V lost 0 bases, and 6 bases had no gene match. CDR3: CASSLVPSGGGHEQFF. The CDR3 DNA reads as TGTGCCAGCAGCTTGGTGCCTAGCGGGGGGGGCCATGAGCAGTTCTTC. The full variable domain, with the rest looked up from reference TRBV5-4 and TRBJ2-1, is ETGVTQSPTHLIKTRGQQVTLRCSSQSGHNTVSWYQQALGQGPQFIFQYYREEENGRGNFPPRFSGLQFPNYSSELNVNALELDDSALYLCASSLVPSGGGHEQFFGPGTRLTVL.